Listed here are 2 T cell receptor beta chains from one sample, sequenced in a study of cytomegalovirus exposure and HLA in healthy donors. Measured with immunoSEQ multiplex PCR; TCRdb has only the in-frame clones, and not every one. The sample yields 120,000 or so clones, about 96% seen once. The specimen was PBMCs. All receptors come from a man aged 18 to 35 in good health and CMV-seronegative.

CDR3 in DNA: TGTGCCAGCAGTTTAGGACAGGGCCTGGGGGGAAATGAGCAGTTCTTC. The encoded protein is CASSLGQGLGGNEQFF. This chain joins TRBV28 and TRBJ2-1; 8 bases line up with TRBD1. V was clipped by 2 bases and J by 7 bases; unmatched bases: 10. This CDR3 spans 16 amino acids. Looked up from germline, CDR1 is MDHEN and CDR2 is SYDVKM.

The chain has TRBV27 and TRBJ2-1; 11 bases are shared with TRBD2. The J segment lost 7 bases and the V segment lost 4 bases, leaving 6 bases of the junction unmatched. The length of the CDR3 is 15 residues. The germline CDR1 and CDR2 sequences are MNHEY and SMNVEV (reference sequence). CDR3 DNA sequence: TGTGCCAGCAGTTCTTGGCTAGCGGGAGGTAATGAGCAGTTCTTC. Its translation is CASSSWLAGGNEQFF.